One sample yielded the 26 T cell receptor beta chains listed below, sequenced in a study of molecular identifiers for immune sequencing clone quantification. TCRdb recomputed calls from the PCR reads with MiXCR, one row per CDR3 protein. Here the sample spans about 97,000 distinct CDR3 sequences, 24% being singletons. The sequenced sample consisted of naive CD8+ T cells from blood, with Jurkat cell RNA spiked in. As to subset: FACS-sorted CD8+CD4-CCR7+CD45RA+ naive T cells. The receptors were gathered from a human donor in good health. Some libraries in this study had Jurkat cell RNA spiked in.

The CDR3 sequence: CASSYGLAGDTQYF. The CDR3 coding sequence is TGTGCCAGCAGCTACGGACTAGCGGGTGATACGCAGTATTTT. The rearrangement links TRBV28 to TRBJ2-3; 11 positions agree with TRBD2. This CDR3 has 14 residues. Germline V lookup: CDR1 MDHEN, CDR2 SYDVKM. The ends lost 6 bases at V and 6 bases at J; junction bases unmatched: 5.

At least ten counts were recorded for this clonotype. The chain joins TRBV5-1 to TRBJ1-3; D gene unclear. The CDR3 extends over 14 amino acids. Germline V lookup: CDR1 SGHRS, CDR2 YFSETQ. V was shortened by 4 bases and J by 1 base, with 9 bases between the two germline ends. CDR3 sequence: CASSPAPSGNTIYF. The CDR3 nucleotides read TGCGCCAGCAGCCCGGCTCCTTCTGGAAACACCATATATTTT.

In the case of this clonotype: Possible read error: a much larger clone is one base away. This chain connects TRBV29-1 to TRBJ1-4; D remains ambiguous. The CDR3 length is 13 residues. From germline, CDR1 is SQVTM and CDR2 ANQGSEA. CDR3 in DNA: TGCAGCATATCGGAGGGAAACGGTGAAAAACTGTTGTTT. Translating gives CSISEGNGEKLLF.

As for this clonotype: Germline is not matched at one junction end, which may reflect a read error. The CDR3 region has the DNA TGCGCCAGCAGCCAAGAAATGCGCGGGACTGAAGCTTCCTTT. Its protein is CASSQEMRGTEASF. The rearrangement joins TRBV4-3 to TRBJ1-1, with D possibly TRBD1 on 5 matching bases. Per the germline V gene, CDR1 is LGHNA and CDR2 is YSLEER. This CDR3 spans 14 amino acids.

This clonotype was picked up one time. This may stem from a read error, because a much larger clone lies one nucleotide away. The rearrangement links TRBV6-2 or TRBV6-3 to TRBJ2-1, with D unresolved. Germline values: CDR1 MNHEY, CDR2 SVGEGT. The CDR3 runs 12 residues. The CDR3 reads CASSYLNNEQSF. The CDR3 DNA is TGTGCCAGCAGTTACCTAAACAATGAGCAGTCCTTC.

This clonotype was picked up a small number of times. The V gene is TRBV6-2 or TRBV6-3, the J gene TRBJ1-1; D is unresolved. The CDR3 consists of 14 residues. Looked up from germline, CDR1 is MNHEY and CDR2 is SVGEGT. The V end lost 0 bases, the J end lost 1 base, and 6 bases lay between the germline ends. CDR3 sequence: CASSYSQRNTEAFF. CDR3 in DNA: TGTGCCAGCAGTTACTCGCAGAGGAACACTGAAGCTTTCTTT.

This clonotype appeared a few times. The rearrangement uses TRBV19 and TRBJ2-1; TRBD1 matches 7 bases. The CDR3 is made up of 15 amino acids. Trimming took 1 base from V and 3 from J; bases not matched to a gene: 3. Looked up from germline, CDR1 is LNHDA and CDR2 is SQIVND (reference sequence). DNA for the CDR3: TGTGCCAGTAGTATAGGGACAGGAAACTACAATGAGCAGTTCTTC. Translating gives CASSIGTGNYNEQFF.

This clonotype has a count of ten or more. The gene calls are TRBV20-1 and TRBJ2-5; weak D call: TRBD1 (6 bases). Trimming removed 5 bases from V and 5 bases from J, with 6 bases in between. The germline gives CDR1 DFQATT, CDR2 SNEGSKA (reference sequence). The CDR3 is 10 amino acids. The CDR3 bases are TGCAGTGCTCAGGGGGAGACCCAGTACTTC. The encoded protein is CSAQGETQYF.

The chain couples TRBV27 to TRBJ2-3; D ambiguous. The V and J ends lost 5 bases and 6 bases respectively, with 9 bases between them. The CDR3 spans 12 residues. The germline CDR1 and CDR2 sequences are MNHEY and SMNVEV (reference sequence). Here the CDR3 DNA reads TGTGCCAGCAGTGGGCTGTGGGATACGCAGTATTTT. Amino acids: CASSGLWDTQYF.

This chain links TRBV10-3 with TRBJ2-5, with 9 bases matching TRBD1. Germline assignment: CDR1 ENHRY and CDR2 SYGVKD. With 3 bases clipped from V and 5 bases from J, the junction kept 19 bases outside the gene matches. This CDR3 comprises 19 residues. The CDR3 region has the DNA TGTGCCATCAGTGATTTGGGGGTATTGGGACAGGGCCCCCCGGAGACCCAGTACTTC. Encoded protein: CAISDLGVLGQGPPETQYF.

The sample holds a few counts of this clonotype. A much bigger clone sits one base away, suggesting this may be a read error. The gene calls are TRBV6-2 or TRBV6-3 and TRBJ2-7, with TRBD2 matching over 8 bases. Looked up from germline, CDR1 is MNHEY and CDR2 is SVGEGT. The CDR3 covers 15 residues. The CDR3 sequence is CASSYFAGGPYKQYF. CDR3 sequence (DNA): TGTGCCAGCAGTTATTTCGCGGGAGGCCCCTACAAGCAGTACTTC.

As for this clonotype: A junction boundary mismatches the germline segment, possibly from a read error. This rearrangement joins TRBV3-1 to TRBJ2-7; 12 bases are shared with TRBD2. From germline, CDR1 is LGHDT and CDR2 YNNKEL (reference sequence). The CDR3 totals 16 residues. This chain's CDR3 is CASSQARLAGVYERYF. The CDR3 DNA reads as TGTGCCAGCAGCCAAGCCCGACTAGCGGGAGTCTACGAGCGGTACTTC.

With respect to this clonotype: This sequence may be a read error, since a much larger clone differs from it by one base. This likely comes from a read error, as the CDR3 has no conserved phenylalanine or tryptophan at its end. This chain joins TRBV2 and TRBJ2-7; D unresolved. Trimming took 6 bases from V and 3 from J, leaving 15 bases between them. The CDR3 consists of 14 residues. Looked up from germline, CDR1 is SNHLY and CDR2 is FYNNEI. DNA for the CDR3: TGTGCCAGCAGAATCCGGGCTGCCGGCTACGAGCAGTACTCC. Its translation: CASRIRAAGYEQYS.

The chain uses TRBV3-1 and TRBJ2-1; 10 bases align to TRBD2. The V and J ends lost 0 bases and 0 bases, in that order; junction bases with no gene match: 14. The CDR3 spans 21 residues. The germline V gene has CDR1 LGHDT and CDR2 YNNKEL (reference sequence). CDR3 residues: CASSQDRRLAGAQYSYNEQFF. CDR3 bases: TGTGCCAGCAGCCAAGATCGACGGCTAGCGGGGGCCCAATACTCCTACAATGAGCAGTTCTTC.

The sample holds many counts of this clonotype. The J gene is TRBJ2-1, the V gene TRBV6-6, with 14 nucleotides matching TRBD2. The CDR3 sequence is 15 residues long. CDR1 and CDR2 (germline): MNHNY, SVGAGI (reference sequence). V shed 6 bases and J 7 bases; nucleotides not matched to a gene: 5. This CDR3 is CASRGLAGDTNEQFF. The CDR3 nucleotides read TGTGCCAGCAGGGGACTAGCGGGAGACACTAATGAGCAGTTCTTC.

Turning to this clonotype: A clone one base away is much larger, so this may be a read error. The chain couples TRBV3-1 to TRBJ2-2; possible D gene TRBD2, 5 bases. Germline V gives CDR1 LGHDT, CDR2 YNNKEL (reference sequence). The CDR3 sequence is 15 residues long. Trimming shortened V by 4 bases and J by 4 bases, and 13 bases separated the two germline ends. The CDR3 DNA is TGTGCCAGCAGCCCCCCTGGCGGGTTCACCGGGGAGCTGTTTTTT. It yields the protein CASSPPGGFTGELFF.

Note on this clonotype: A much larger clone lies a single base off, so this may be a read error. The chain carries TRBV6-1 and TRBJ2-3; 11 bases are shared with TRBD2. Germline V gene lookup returns CDR1 MNHNS and CDR2 SASEGT. The CDR3 has 20 residues. This CDR3 reads CASSETGILGLAEITDSQYF. The CDR3 nucleotides read TGTGCCAGCAGTGAAACTGGTATTTTGGGACTAGCGGAGATCACAGATTCGCAGTATTTT.

This clonotype was recorded at least ten times. J is TRBJ2-7 and V is TRBV2, with D unresolved. Germline lookup yields CDR1 SNHLY and CDR2 FYNNEI. CDR3 length: 15 amino acids. V lost 4 bases and J 7 bases, leaving 20 bases between the germline ends. The CDR3 region has the DNA TGTGCCAGCAGTGCTTCTATCGAAGATTCCTGGGAGCAGTACTTC. It yields the protein CASSASIEDSWEQYF.

This clonotype was seen at least ten times. The V and J genes are TRBV7-2 and TRBJ2-1; the match to TRBD2 covers 7 bases. The V segment lost 1 base and the J segment 0 bases; nucleotides outside the gene matches: 0. Germline CDR1 and CDR2: SGHTA and FQGNSA. The CDR3 runs to 15 residues. The CDR3 is CASSLGGGSYNEQFF. For the CDR3, the DNA is TGTGCCAGCAGCTTAGGGGGGGGCTCCTACAATGAGCAGTTCTTC.

This clonotype has just a few counts. The rearrangement links TRBV20-1 to TRBJ2-5; TRBD1 agrees at 8 bases. This CDR3 region has 15 residues. The germline CDR1 and CDR2 sequences are DFQATT and SNEGSKA (reference sequence). J lost 4 bases, V lost 0 bases, and 7 bases had no gene match. The CDR3 nucleotides are TGCAGTGCTAGAGATGGGGACAGGTCCGTAGAGACCCAGTACTTC. It is translated as CSARDGDRSVETQYF.

This clonotype was counted once. This chain connects TRBV6-5 to TRBJ2-3; the match to TRBD2 covers 12 bases. V shed 4 bases and J 0 bases; nucleotides not matched to a gene: 5. CDR1 is MNHEY and CDR2 is SVGAGI in the germline V gene. This CDR3 spans 17 amino acids. CDR3 sequence reads: CASSWGTSGPSTDTQYF. The CDR3 DNA reads as TGTGCCAGCAGTTGGGGGACTAGCGGGCCTAGCACAGATACGCAGTATTTT.

At least ten counts were recorded for this clonotype. CDR3 region: CASSPRAGPYEQYF. The CDR3 DNA reads as TGTGCCAGCAGTCCCCGGGCAGGACCCTACGAGCAGTACTTC. The chain combines TRBV28 with TRBJ2-7; D not resolved. CDR1 is MDHEN, CDR2 SYDVKM, per germline. This CDR3 is 14 amino acids long. The ends were cut back, 5 bases at V and 2 bases at J, with 13 bases in the middle.

Points on this clonotype: Given a much more abundant clone one base away, this may be a read error. The chain joins TRBV4-1 to TRBJ2-5; 7 bases are shared with TRBD1. The CDR3 loop spans 15 amino acids. Germline CDR1 is MGHRA and CDR2 is YSYEKL. The CDR3 coding sequence is TGCGCCCGCAGCCGCTTCGGGGACAGCGAAGAGACCCAGTACTTC. It translates to CARSRFGDSEETQYF.

As to this clonotype: At one end the junction does not follow the germline gene, possibly because of a read error. The rearrangement uses TRBV7-9 and TRBJ1-2, with TRBD1 as a possible D gene (6 bases). Germline CDR1 SEHNR, CDR2 FQNEAQ (reference sequence). CDR3 size: 15 residues. The CDR3 sequence: CASRFATGYRDGHTF. The CDR3 DNA reads as TGTGCCAGCAGATTCGCGACAGGATATAGGGATGGCCACACCTTC.

Remarks on this clonotype: It may be a read error: a sequence one base away is much more abundant. Here the CDR3 reads CATEGGCQETQYF. The CDR3, as DNA: TGTGCCACCGAAGGTGGCTGTCAAGAGACCCAGTACTTC. The chain couples TRBV3-1 to TRBJ2-5, with D uncertain. V was cut by 10 bases and J by 2 bases, with 14 bases left in between. Per germline, CDR1 LGHDT and CDR2 YNNKEL (reference sequence). The CDR3 runs 13 residues.

This clonotype was detected a few times. V usage is TRBV27 and J usage is TRBJ2-3; D unclear. CDR3 length: 12 amino acids. Germline loops: CDR1 MNHEY, CDR2 SMNVEV (reference sequence). V dropped 5 bases and J dropped 5 bases, with 8 bases sitting between them. The CDR3, as DNA: TGTGCCAGCAGTGAAAGAGGAGATACGCAGTATTTT. Its protein product is CASSERGDTQYF.